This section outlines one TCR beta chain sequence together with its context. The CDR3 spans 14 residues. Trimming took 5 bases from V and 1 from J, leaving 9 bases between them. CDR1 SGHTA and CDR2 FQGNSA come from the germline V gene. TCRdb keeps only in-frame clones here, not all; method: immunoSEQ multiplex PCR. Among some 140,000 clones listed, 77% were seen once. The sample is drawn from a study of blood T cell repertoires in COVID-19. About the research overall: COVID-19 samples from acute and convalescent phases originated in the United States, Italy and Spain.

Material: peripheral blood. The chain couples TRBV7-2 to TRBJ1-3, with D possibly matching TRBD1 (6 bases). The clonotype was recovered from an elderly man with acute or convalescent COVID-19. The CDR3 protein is CASSLGQSGNTIYF. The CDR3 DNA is TGTGCCAGCAGCCTCGGACAGTCTGGAAACACCATATATTTT.